The 28 T cell receptor beta chains below come from one sample, sequenced in a study of cytomegalovirus exposure and HLA in healthy donors. PCR used 60 Vbeta primers and 13 Jbeta primers. The data were produced by immunoSEQ multiplex PCR, yet TCRdb's version contains in-frame clones alone and is incomplete. The table records 200,000 or so clones, around 85% of them present only once. The sequenced sample was PBMCs. These receptors all stem from a man aged 50 or older in good health and CMV-seronegative.

The table lists this clone with a few counts. The chain combines TRBV28 with TRBJ1-2; maybe TRBD1 (6 bases). Per the germline V gene, CDR1 is MDHEN and CDR2 is SYDVKM. V was shortened by 4 bases and J by 1 base, with 10 bases between the two germline ends. The CDR3 covers 14 residues. In DNA, the CDR3 is TGTGCCAGCAGTTCAGGGGACATTAACTATGGCTACACCTTC. This translates into CASSSGDINYGYTF.

This clone was recorded once. The gene calls are TRBV28 and TRBJ2-7, with 10 positions matching TRBD1. Germline CDR1 and CDR2: MDHEN and SYDVKM. V was pared by 1 base and J by 3 bases, with 3 bases of the junction left unmatched. The CDR3 has 15 amino acids. Here the CDR3 DNA reads TGTGCCAGCAGTTTATTGGGGACAGGGGTCTACGAGCAGTACTTC. Amino acids: CASSLLGTGVYEQYF.

This clone was detected many times. This sequence joins TRBV6-4 and TRBJ2-3, with TRBD2 identical over 12 bases. The germline V gene has CDR1 MRHNA and CDR2 SNTAGT. With V trimmed by 5 bases and J by 5 bases, 5 bases remained unmatched. CDR3 size: 15 residues. The CDR3 region is CASSPTSGRGDTQYF. CDR3 nucleotide sequence: TGTGCCAGCAGTCCGACTAGCGGGAGAGGAGATACGCAGTATTTT.

V is TRBV5-1 and J is TRBJ2-3, with 8 positions matching TRBD2. The trim removed 4 bases at V and 6 bases at J, leaving 10 bases unmatched. The germline V gene encodes CDR1 SGHRS and CDR2 YFSETQ. The CDR3 is 15 residues long. The CDR3 spells CASSPGGTSGDTQYF. In DNA, the CDR3 is TGCGCCAGCAGCCCGGGAGGGACTAGTGGGGATACGCAGTATTTT.

The V and J genes are TRBV28 and TRBJ1-6; no definite D call. The germline V and J ends were trimmed by 5 bases and 0 bases, with 11 bases remaining between them. The V gene's germline CDR1 is MDHEN and CDR2 SYDVKM. This CDR3 has 16 residues. The CDR3 loop reads CASSPRGSSYNSPLHF. Written as DNA, the CDR3 is TGTGCCAGCAGTCCTCGTGGGAGCTCCTATAATTCACCCCTCCACTTT.

Regarding this clone: This specimen includes other DNA sequences encoding the same CDR3. This chain uses TRBV6-5 with TRBJ2-7, with TRBD2 identical over 7 bases. J gave up 1 base and V 0 bases, and 3 bases lay outside the gene matches. This CDR3 is 15 amino acids long. Germline loops: CDR1 MNHEY, CDR2 SVGAGI. DNA for the CDR3: TGTGCCAGCAGTTACTCTGGGGGAGGGTCCTACGAGCAGTACTTC. This codes for CASSYSGGGSYEQYF.

This chain joins TRBV11-2 and TRBJ2-7; perhaps TRBD1 as D (6 bases). This CDR3 contains 15 residues. V was pared by 0 bases and J by 9 bases, with 18 bases between. In germline, CDR1 is SGHAT, CDR2 FQNNGV. The CDR3 protein is CASSLEGGIATGQYF. CDR3 sequence (DNA): TGTGCCAGCAGCTTAGAAGGGGGTATAGCTACCGGGCAGTACTTC.

The chain uses TRBV28 and TRBJ2-3; D is undetermined. Germline-derived CDR1 and CDR2 are MDHEN and SYDVKM. The CDR3 sequence is 13 residues long. The V and J ends lost 5 bases and 0 bases respectively, with 6 bases between them. The CDR3 DNA reads TGTGCCAGCAGTCCCCCGAGCACAGATACGCAGTATTTT. It codes for CASSPPSTDTQYF.

This clone showed up just a few times. The rearrangement joins TRBV2 to TRBJ2-2; possibly TRBD2 for D (6 bases). The CDR3 contains 17 residues. V dropped 2 bases and J dropped 0 bases, with 13 bases sitting between them. Germline CDR1 and CDR2: SNHLY and FYNNEI. The DNA of the CDR3 is TGTGCCAGCAGTGAAAGGTTTTGGGGGGCGAACACCGGGGAGCTGTTTTTT. It yields the protein CASSERFWGANTGELFF.

V and J are TRBV19 and TRBJ1-2; tentatively, D is TRBD1 (6 bases). The germline V gene encodes CDR1 LNHDA and CDR2 SQIVND (reference sequence). Trimming stripped 7 bases from V and 0 bases from J, with 12 bases between. The CDR3 has 14 residues. Written as DNA, the CDR3 is TGTGCCAGTACCCGAGACAGGTCTAACTATGGCTACACCTTC. This encodes CASTRDRSNYGYTF.

The chain uses TRBV7-3 and TRBJ2-7; D remains unclear. CDR1 SGHTA and CDR2 FQGTGA come from the germline V gene. The germline V and J ends were trimmed by 2 bases and 2 bases, with 7 bases remaining between them. The CDR3 is 13 residues long. CDR3 amino acids: CASSLGRTYEQYF. The CDR3 bases are TGTGCCAGCAGCTTAGGCCGAACCTACGAGCAGTACTTC.

The V and J genes are TRBV4-1 and TRBJ2-7, with D possibly matching TRBD1 (6 bases). Looked up from germline, CDR1 is MGHRA and CDR2 is YSYEKL. CDR3 size: 14 residues. The V gene lost 1 base and the J gene lost 2 bases, with 9 bases spanning the gap. The CDR3 nucleotides read TGCGCCAGCAGCCAAGCAAAGGGGGCCTACGAGCAGTACTTC. This gives the protein CASSQAKGAYEQYF.

In nucleotides, the CDR3 is TGTGCCAGCAGTCCGGGACAGGGGGCTGCGTCCTACAATGAGCAGTTCTTC. Protein product: CASSPGQGAASYNEQFF. The rearrangement joins TRBV27 to TRBJ2-1, with 12 bases aligning to TRBD1. After removal of 5 bases from V and 1 base from J, the junction contained 6 bases not matched to a gene. The CDR3 contains 17 residues. From germline, CDR1 is MNHEY and CDR2 SMNVEV (reference sequence).

A few counts support this clone. CDR3 in amino acids: CASSRTGHTGELFF. The CDR3 region has the DNA TGTGCCAGCAGCCGGACAGGGCACACCGGGGAGCTGTTTTTT. The chain couples TRBV9 to TRBJ2-2; 8 positions match TRBD1. This CDR3 contains 14 residues. Per the germline V gene, CDR1 is SGDLS and CDR2 is YYNGEE. The V gene end was trimmed by 4 bases and the J gene end by 3 bases; junction bases not matched to a gene: 2.

The V gene is TRBV14, the J gene TRBJ2-7; no definite D call. Trimming stripped 1 base from V and 6 bases from J, with 10 bases between. The CDR3 is made up of 13 amino acids. The V gene's germline CDR1 is SGHDN and CDR2 FVKESK. CDR3 in DNA: TGTGCCAGCAGCCAAGTGGCAGTAGCCGAGCAGTACTTC. Amino acid sequence: CASSQVAVAEQYF.

The gene calls are TRBV19 and TRBJ1-2, with 7 bases that match TRBD1. Looked up from germline, CDR1 is LNHDA and CDR2 is SQIVND (reference sequence). The CDR3 is made up of 13 amino acids. V was clipped by 5 bases and J by 2 bases; unmatched bases: 2. CDR3 coding DNA: TGTGCCAGTAGTCGGGGACAGAACTATGGCTACACCTTC. Its translation: CASSRGQNYGYTF.

Notes on this clone: The junction does not match germline at one end; this may be a read error. The chain recombines TRBV28 with TRBJ2-7, with 7 positions matching TRBD2. Germline values: CDR1 MDHEN, CDR2 SYDVKM. The length of the CDR3 is 13 residues. The CDR3 region is CASSSGGRAERGF. The CDR3, as DNA: TGTGCCAGCAGTTCGGGGGGAAGGGCGGAGAGAGGGTTC.

V is TRBV25-1 and J is TRBJ1-5; D uncertain. CDR3 size: 12 residues. The germline V and J ends were trimmed by 4 bases and 4 bases, with 5 bases remaining between them. Germline V gives CDR1 MGHDK, CDR2 SYGVNS. The CDR3 DNA reads TGTGCCAGCAGTGCTATAAATCAGCCCCAGCATTTT. Residues: CASSAINQPQHF. Together with reference TRBV25-1 and TRBJ1-5, the CDR3 gives the full variable domain: EADIYQTPRYLVIGTGKKITLECSQTMGHDKMYWYQQDPGMELHLIHYSYGVNSTEKGDLSSESTVSRIRTEHFPLTLESARPSHTSQYLCASSAINQPQHFGDGTRLSIL.

The chain is built from TRBV7-9 and TRBJ1-5; TRBD1 matches at 8 bases. J gave up 2 bases and V 5 bases, and 11 bases lay outside the gene matches. Germline assignment: CDR1 SEHNR and CDR2 FQNEAQ (reference sequence). CDR3 length equals 17 residues. The CDR3 reads CASSPGPGQGGNQPQHF. CDR3 coding DNA: TGTGCCAGCAGCCCAGGGCCTGGACAGGGAGGCAATCAGCCCCAGCATTTT.

The chain couples TRBV7-2 to TRBJ2-6; D is uncertain. The V gene's germline CDR1 is SGHTA and CDR2 FQGNSA. The CDR3 extends over 15 amino acids. The V end lost 6 bases, the J end lost 0 bases, and 9 bases lay between the germline ends. The CDR3 nucleotides are TGTGCCAGCAGTCCCTATACCTCTGGGGCCAACGTCCTGACTTTC. Amino acids: CASSPYTSGANVLTF.

The chain links TRBV2 to TRBJ2-1, with TRBD2 matching 8 bases. This CDR3 region has 15 residues. Germline CDR1 reads SNHLY; CDR2 reads FYNNEI. With 6 bases clipped from V and 6 bases from J, the junction kept 10 bases outside the gene matches. DNA for the CDR3: TGTGCCAGCAGCCGTCTCCGGGAGGGCCTCAATGAGCAGTTCTTC. Translation gives CASSRLREGLNEQFF.

This clone has just one count. The J gene is TRBJ1-6, the V gene TRBV19, with D unresolved. This CDR3 comprises 12 residues. V lost 5 bases to trimming and J lost 7 bases, with 6 bases between them. Germline assignment: CDR1 LNHDA and CDR2 SQIVND (reference sequence). DNA for the CDR3: TGTGCCAGTAGTGAGGGCAATTCACCCCTCCACTTT. It codes for CASSEGNSPLHF.

The chain joins TRBV4-1 to TRBJ2-3, with TRBD1 as a possible D gene (5 bases). CDR1 and CDR2 from the germline V gene are MGHRA and YSYEKL. This CDR3 has 15 residues. V shed 0 bases and J shed 4 bases, with 11 bases lying between them. CDR3: CASSQEGHTPDTQYF. CDR3 coding DNA: TGCGCCAGCAGCCAAGAGGGGCACACGCCAGATACGCAGTATTTT.

This clone occurred once. This chain joins TRBV28 and TRBJ1-1; 7 bases fit TRBD1. This CDR3 has 14 amino acids. Germline CDR1 reads MDHEN; CDR2 reads SYDVKM. V shed 2 bases, J shed 4 bases, and the junction held 4 bases outside the gene matches. CDR3 sequence: CASSLGGGTTEAFF. The CDR3 region has the DNA TGTGCCAGCAGTTTAGGAGGGGGCACCACTGAAGCTTTCTTT. Full variable domain (outside the CDR3, taken from reference TRBV28 and TRBJ1-1): DVKVTQSSRYLVKRTGEKVFLECVQDMDHENMFWYRQDPGLGLRLIYFSYDVKMKEKGDIPEGYSVSREKKERFSLILESASTNQTSMYLCASSLGGGTTEAFFGQGTRLTVV.

This chain links TRBV4-1 with TRBJ2-2; 8 nucleotides align to TRBD1. V lost 0 bases to trimming and J lost 6 bases; unmatched junction nucleotides: 9. The CDR3 contains 17 residues. The germline CDR1 and CDR2 sequences are MGHRA and YSYEKL. The CDR3 region has the DNA TGCGCCAGCAGCCAAGATATGGATGCGACAGGGGCCGGGGAGCTGTTTTTT. This gives the protein CASSQDMDATGAGELFF.

The V call is TRBV18, the J call TRBJ1-5; D may be TRBD1 (6 bases). The CDR3 contains 14 residues. Germline assignment: CDR1 KGHSH and CDR2 LQKENI. V was pared by 3 bases and J by 1 base, with 7 bases between. CDR3 protein: CASSPGTSNQPQHF. As DNA, the CDR3 is TGTGCCAGCTCACCCGGGACAAGCAATCAGCCCCAGCATTTT. The full variable domain, its missing parts supplied by reference TRBV18 and TRBJ1-5, is NAGVMQNPRHLVRRRGQEARLRCSPMKGHSHVYWYRQLPEEGLKFMVYLQKENIIDESGMPKERFSAEFPKEGPSILRIQQVVRGDSAAYFCASSPGTSNQPQHFGDGTRLSIL.

CDR3 region: CASSLEPRGLNTEAFF. The CDR3 DNA reads TGTGCCAGCAGCTTGGAACCTAGGGGATTGAACACTGAAGCTTTCTTT. The genes are TRBV5-4 and TRBJ1-1; D may be TRBD1 (5 bases). The CDR3 sequence is 16 residues long. Trimming stripped 0 bases from V and 0 bases from J, with 12 bases between. The V gene's germline CDR1 is SGHNT and CDR2 YYREEE (reference sequence).

This clone has a handful of counts. The chain recombines TRBV6-4 with TRBJ1-1; D unclear. Trimming removed 6 bases at V and 0 bases at J, with 8 bases between. This CDR3 region has 13 residues. The germline V gene encodes CDR1 MRHNA and CDR2 SNTAGT. The CDR3 DNA sequence: TGTGCCAGCAGACAGACGGTGAACACTGAAGCTTTCTTT. Encoded protein: CASRQTVNTEAFF.